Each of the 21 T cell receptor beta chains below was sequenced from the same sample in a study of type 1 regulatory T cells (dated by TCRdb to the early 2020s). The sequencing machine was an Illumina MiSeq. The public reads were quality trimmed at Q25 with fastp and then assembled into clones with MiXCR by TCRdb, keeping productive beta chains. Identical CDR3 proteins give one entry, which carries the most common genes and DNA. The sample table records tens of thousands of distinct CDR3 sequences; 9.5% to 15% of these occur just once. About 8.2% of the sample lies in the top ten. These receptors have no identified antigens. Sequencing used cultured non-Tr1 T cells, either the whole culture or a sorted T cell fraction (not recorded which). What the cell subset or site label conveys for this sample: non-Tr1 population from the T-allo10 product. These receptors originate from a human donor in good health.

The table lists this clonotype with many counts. As DNA, the CDR3 is TGTGCCACCAGTGACCAGTTGGGGGAGACCCAGTACTTC. Protein sequence: CATSDQLGETQYF. The V call is TRBV24-1, the J call TRBJ2-5, with D hard to call. V was shortened by 4 bases and J by 5 bases, with 10 bases between the two germline ends. Germline loops: CDR1 KGHDR, CDR2 SFDVKD. The CDR3 is made up of 13 amino acids.

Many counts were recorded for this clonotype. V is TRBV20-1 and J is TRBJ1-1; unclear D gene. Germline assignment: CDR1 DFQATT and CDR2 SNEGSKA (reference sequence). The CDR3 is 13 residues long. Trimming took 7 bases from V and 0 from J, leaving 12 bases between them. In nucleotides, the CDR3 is TGCAGTGTCACGGGCCCAATGAACACTGAAGCTTTCTTT. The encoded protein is CSVTGPMNTEAFF.

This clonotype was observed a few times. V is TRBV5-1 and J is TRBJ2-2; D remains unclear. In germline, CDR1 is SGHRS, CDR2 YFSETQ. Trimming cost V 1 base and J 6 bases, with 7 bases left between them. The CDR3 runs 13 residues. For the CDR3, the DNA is TGCGCCAGCAGCTTGCAGGTCCCCGGGGAGCTGTTTTTT. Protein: CASSLQVPGELFF. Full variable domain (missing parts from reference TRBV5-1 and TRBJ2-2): KAGVTQTPRYLIKTRGQQVTLSCSPISGHRSVSWYQQTPGQGLQFLFEYFSETQRNKGNFPGRFSGRQFSNSRSEMNVSTLELGDSALYLCASSLQVPGELFFGEGSRLTVL.

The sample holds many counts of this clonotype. CDR3 sequence: CASSSTSNEKLFF. The CDR3 nucleotides are TGTGCCAGCAGCTCGACCTCGAATGAAAAACTGTTTTTT. The chain recombines TRBV7-9 with TRBJ1-4; D remains ambiguous. The CDR3 is 13 residues long. Germline values: CDR1 SEHNR, CDR2 FQNEAQ (reference sequence). V was cut by 4 bases and J by 5 bases, with 8 bases left in between.

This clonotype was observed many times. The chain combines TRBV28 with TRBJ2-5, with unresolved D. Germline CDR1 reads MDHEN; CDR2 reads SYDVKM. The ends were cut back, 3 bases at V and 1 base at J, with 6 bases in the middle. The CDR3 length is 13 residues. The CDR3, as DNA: TGTGCCAGCAGTTTCCCCGCCCAAGAGACCCAGTACTTC. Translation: CASSFPAQETQYF.

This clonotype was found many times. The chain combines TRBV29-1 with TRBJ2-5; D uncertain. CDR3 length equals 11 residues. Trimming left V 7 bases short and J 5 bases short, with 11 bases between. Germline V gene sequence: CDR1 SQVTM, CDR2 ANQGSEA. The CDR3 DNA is TGCAGCGGTCAGAGGACGGAGACCCAGTACTTC. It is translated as CSGQRTETQYF.

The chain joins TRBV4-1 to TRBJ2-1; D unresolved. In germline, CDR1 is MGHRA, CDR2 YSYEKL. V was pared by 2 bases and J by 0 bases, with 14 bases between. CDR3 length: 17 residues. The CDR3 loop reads CASSQIDMGFSYNEQFF. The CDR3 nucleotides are TGCGCCAGCAGCCAAATCGACATGGGGTTCTCCTACAATGAGCAGTTCTTC.

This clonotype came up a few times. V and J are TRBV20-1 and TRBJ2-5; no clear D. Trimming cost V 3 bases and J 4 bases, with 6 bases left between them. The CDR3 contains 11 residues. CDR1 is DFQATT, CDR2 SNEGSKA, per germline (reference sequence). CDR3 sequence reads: CSARIGETQYF. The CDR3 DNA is TGCAGTGCTAGGATTGGAGAGACCCAGTACTTC.

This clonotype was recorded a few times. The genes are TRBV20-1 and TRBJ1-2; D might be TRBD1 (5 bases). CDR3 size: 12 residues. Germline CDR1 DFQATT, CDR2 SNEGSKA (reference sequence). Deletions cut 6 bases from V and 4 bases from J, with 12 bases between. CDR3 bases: TGCAGTGCGGCGGGGGAGGTCTATGGCTACACCTTC. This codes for CSAAGEVYGYTF.

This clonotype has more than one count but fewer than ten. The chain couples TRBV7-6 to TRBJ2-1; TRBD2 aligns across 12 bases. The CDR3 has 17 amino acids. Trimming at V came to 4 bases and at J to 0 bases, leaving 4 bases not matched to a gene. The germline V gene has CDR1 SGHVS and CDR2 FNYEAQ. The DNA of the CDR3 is TGTGCCAGCAGCTCGGGACTAGCGGGTAGCTCCTACAATGAGCAGTTCTTC. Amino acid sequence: CASSSGLAGSSYNEQFF.

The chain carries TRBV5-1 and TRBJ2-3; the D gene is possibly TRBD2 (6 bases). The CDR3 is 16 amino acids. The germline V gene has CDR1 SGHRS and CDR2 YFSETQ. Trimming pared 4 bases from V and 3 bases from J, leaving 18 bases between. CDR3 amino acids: CASSPYRPGETDTQYF. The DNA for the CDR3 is TGCGCCAGCAGCCCGTATAGGCCGGGAGAAACAGATACGCAGTATTTT. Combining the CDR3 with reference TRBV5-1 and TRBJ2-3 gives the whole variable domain KAGVTQTPRYLIKTRGQQVTLSCSPISGHRSVSWYQQTPGQGLQFLFEYFSETQRNKGNFPGRFSGRQFSNSRSEMNVSTLELGDSALYLCASSPYRPGETDTQYFGPGTRLTVL.

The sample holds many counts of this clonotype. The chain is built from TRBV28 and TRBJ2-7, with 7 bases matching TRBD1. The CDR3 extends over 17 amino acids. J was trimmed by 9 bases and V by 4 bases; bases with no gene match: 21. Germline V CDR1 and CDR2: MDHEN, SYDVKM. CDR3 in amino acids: CASSSVRGPRRSAVQYF. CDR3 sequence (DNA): TGTGCCAGCAGTTCAGTGAGGGGGCCCCGAAGAAGTGCCGTGCAGTACTTC.

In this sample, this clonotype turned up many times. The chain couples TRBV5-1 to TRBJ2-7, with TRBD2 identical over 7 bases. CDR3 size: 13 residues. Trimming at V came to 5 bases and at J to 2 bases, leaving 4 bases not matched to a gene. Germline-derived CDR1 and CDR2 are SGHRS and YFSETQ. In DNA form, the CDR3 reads TGCGCCAGCAGGTCTAGCGGTACCTACGAGCAGTACTTC. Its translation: CASRSSGTYEQYF.

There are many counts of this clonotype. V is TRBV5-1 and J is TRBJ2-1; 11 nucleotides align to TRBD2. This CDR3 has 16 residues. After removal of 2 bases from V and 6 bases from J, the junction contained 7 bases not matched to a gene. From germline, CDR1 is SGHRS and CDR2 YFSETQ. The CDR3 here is CASSFELAGDINEQFF. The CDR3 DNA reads TGCGCCAGCAGCTTTGAACTAGCGGGAGACATCAATGAGCAGTTCTTC.

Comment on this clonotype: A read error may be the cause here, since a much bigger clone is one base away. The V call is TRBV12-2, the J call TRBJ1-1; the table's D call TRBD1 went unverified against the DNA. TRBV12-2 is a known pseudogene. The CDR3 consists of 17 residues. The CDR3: CASRTDLGPQGNAEAFF. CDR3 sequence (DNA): TGTGCAAGTCGCACGGACCTAGGGCCACAGGGGAACGCTGAAGCTTTCTTT.

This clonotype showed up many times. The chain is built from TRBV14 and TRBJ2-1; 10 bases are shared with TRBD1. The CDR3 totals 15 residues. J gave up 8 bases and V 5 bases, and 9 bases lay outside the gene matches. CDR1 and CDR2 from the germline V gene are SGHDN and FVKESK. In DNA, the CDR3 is TGTGCCAGCAGCTTAGACAGGGGGCGAATCGATGAGCAGTTCTTC. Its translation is CASSLDRGRIDEQFF.

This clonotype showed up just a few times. The CDR3 region has the DNA TGTGCCAGCAGCTTCGGGACCCGCGGCGAGCAGTACTTC. Translated, it gives CASSFGTRGEQYF. This rearrangement joins TRBV5-8 to TRBJ2-7; TRBD1 or TRBD2 may be the D gene (5 bases each). Trimming cost V 2 bases and J 6 bases, with 12 bases left between them. This CDR3 spans 13 amino acids. Germline V gene lookup returns CDR1 SGHTS and CDR2 YDEGEE.

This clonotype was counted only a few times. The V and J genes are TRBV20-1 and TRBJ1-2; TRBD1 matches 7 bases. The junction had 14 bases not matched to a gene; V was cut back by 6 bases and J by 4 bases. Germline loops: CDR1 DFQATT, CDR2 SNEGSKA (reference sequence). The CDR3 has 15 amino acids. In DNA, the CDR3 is TGCAGTGCCCTACAAACCGGGACAGCGAGCTATGGCTACACCTTC. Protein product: CSALQTGTASYGYTF.

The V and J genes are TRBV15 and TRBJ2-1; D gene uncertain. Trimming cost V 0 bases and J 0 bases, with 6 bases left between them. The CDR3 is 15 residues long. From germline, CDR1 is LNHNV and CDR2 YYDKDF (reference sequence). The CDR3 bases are TGTGCCACCAGCAGAGAGGTGGGCTCCTACAATGAGCAGTTCTTC. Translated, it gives CATSREVGSYNEQFF.

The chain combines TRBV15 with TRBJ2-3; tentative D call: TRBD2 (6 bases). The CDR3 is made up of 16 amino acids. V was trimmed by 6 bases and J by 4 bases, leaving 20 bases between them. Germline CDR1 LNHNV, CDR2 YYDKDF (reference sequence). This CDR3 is CATSPVAGRGPDTQYF. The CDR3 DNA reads TGTGCCACCAGTCCCGTCGCCGGGAGAGGGCCAGATACGCAGTATTTT.

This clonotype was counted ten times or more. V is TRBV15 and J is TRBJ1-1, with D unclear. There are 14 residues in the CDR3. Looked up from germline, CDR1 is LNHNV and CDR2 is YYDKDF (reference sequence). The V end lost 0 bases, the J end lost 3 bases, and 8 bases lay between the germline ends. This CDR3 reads CATSRDMWDTEAFF. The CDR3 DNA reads TGTGCCACCAGCAGAGATATGTGGGACACTGAAGCTTTCTTT.